The clone carrying this T cell receptor (beta chain) was seen only a few times. The target antigen is unknown. Reverse transcribing all isolated RNA meant expressed TCRB transcripts were sequenced. The protocol was immunoSEQ multiplex PCR, while the TCRdb copy is restricted to in-frame clones and leaves out a portion. The sample contains around 340,000 clones, around 20% of which appear only once. Trimming stripped 3 bases from V and 0 bases from J, with 9 bases between. Germline-derived CDR1 and CDR2 are MGHDK and SYGVNS. This CDR3 is built from 15 residues. This sample is part of a study of beta chain features in type 1 diabetes. Study-wide results and limits: Still unanswered here is whether HLA type influences TCRB rearrangement.

The specimen was naive CD4+ T cells from blood. The rearrangement uses TRBV25-1 and TRBJ1-5; a weak D match, TRBD1 (5 bases). This sequence originates from a woman aged 18 to 35 in good health. The chain's CDR3 is CASSDPTDSNQPQHF. In DNA, the CDR3 is TGTGCCAGCAGTGACCCGACAGATAGCAATCAGCCCCAGCATTTT.